A few counts support the clone carrying this TCR beta chain. What it binds is unknown. These data belong to a study of human T cells and chemical hapten exposure. On the study more broadly: Slight volume differences across pooled libraries mainly accounted for varying per-sample TCR yields.

The CDR3 extends over 15 amino acids. Germline CDR1 MNHEY, CDR2 SVGAGI. The V end was cut by 3 bases, the J end by 2 bases, with 11 bases between. The time point was: healthy volunteer bleed at 6 weeks. Total RNA came from unfractionated whole blood. General study results and limits: No shift was seen in TCRs above 1 in 1000 frequency with DPC sensitization.

The study's library attached unique molecular identifiers to single cDNA molecules. Original processing notes: Individual samples carried between roughly 23,224 and 700,000 TCRs, with 80,000 to 100,000 as the median. TCRdb analysed the RACE reads with MiXCR anew, one entry per CDR3 protein. TCRdb's processing, not the study's, gives the V and J calls here. Of tens of thousands of distinct CDR3 sequences in the sample, roughly 5% were seen once. This clonotype was obtained from a human donor in good health. Some clones in this sample may be carry-over from other donors' samples. The chain has TRBV6-5 and TRBJ2-1, with TRBD1 as a possible D gene (5 bases). The source material was whole blood. Here the CDR3 DNA reads TGTGCCAGCAGTTATCGGACAATAACCTACAATGAGCAGTTCTTC. Translated, it gives CASSYRTITYNEQFF.